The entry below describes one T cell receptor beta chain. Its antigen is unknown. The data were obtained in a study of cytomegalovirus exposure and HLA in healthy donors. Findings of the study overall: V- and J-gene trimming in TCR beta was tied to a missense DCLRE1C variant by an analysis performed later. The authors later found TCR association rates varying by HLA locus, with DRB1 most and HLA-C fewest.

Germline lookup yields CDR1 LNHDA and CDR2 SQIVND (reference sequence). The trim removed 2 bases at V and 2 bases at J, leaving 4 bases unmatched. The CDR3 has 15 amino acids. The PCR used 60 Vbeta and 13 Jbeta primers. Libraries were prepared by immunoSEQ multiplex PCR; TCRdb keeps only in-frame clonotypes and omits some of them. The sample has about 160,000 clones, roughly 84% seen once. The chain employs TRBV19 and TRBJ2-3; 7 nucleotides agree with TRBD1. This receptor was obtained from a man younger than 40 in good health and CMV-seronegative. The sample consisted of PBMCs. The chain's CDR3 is CASSISTGTTDTQYF. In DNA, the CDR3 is TGTGCCAGTAGTATATCGACAGGGACCACAGATACGCAGTATTTT.